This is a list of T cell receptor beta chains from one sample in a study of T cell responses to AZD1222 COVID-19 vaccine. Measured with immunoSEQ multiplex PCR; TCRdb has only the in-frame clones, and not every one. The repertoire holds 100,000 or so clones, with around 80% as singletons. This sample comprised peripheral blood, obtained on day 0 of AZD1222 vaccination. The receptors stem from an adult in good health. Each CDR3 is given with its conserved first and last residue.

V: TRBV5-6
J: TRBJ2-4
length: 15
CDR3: CASSLSKGAKNIQYF

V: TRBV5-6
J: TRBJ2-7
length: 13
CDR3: CASSLQGVYEQYF

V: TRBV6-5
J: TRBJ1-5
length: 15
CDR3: CASKPGQGRNQPQHF

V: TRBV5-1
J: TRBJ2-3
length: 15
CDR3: CASSLNPPGTDTQYF

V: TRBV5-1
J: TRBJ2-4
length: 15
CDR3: CASSLGPGAKNIQYF

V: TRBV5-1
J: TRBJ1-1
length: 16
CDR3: CASSLGPDIMNTEAFF

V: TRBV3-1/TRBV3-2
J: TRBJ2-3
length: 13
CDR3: CASSQPGSDTQYF

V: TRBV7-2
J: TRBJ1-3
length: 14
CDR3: CASSLNREGNTIYF

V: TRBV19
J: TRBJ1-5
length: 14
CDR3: CASSGQGINQPQHF

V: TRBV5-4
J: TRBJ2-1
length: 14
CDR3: CASSRQGIHNEQFF

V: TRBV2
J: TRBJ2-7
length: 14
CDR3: CATKERPISYEQYF

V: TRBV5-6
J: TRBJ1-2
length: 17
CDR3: CASSPRGGGARVYGYTF

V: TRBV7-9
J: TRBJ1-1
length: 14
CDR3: CASSLGVTDTEAFF

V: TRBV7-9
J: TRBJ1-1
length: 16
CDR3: CASRNSDGGVNTEAFF